Following are 3 T cell receptor beta chains from one sample sequenced in a study of PD-L1 blockade in urothelial cancer. Clones were sequenced by immunoSEQ multiplex PCR, and TCRdb holds only the in-frame ones, with some missing. This table has approximately 110,000 clones, roughly 90% appearing once. Time point of the sample: peripheral blood 6 weeks after treatment start. This specimen consisted of PBMCs, obtained around atezolizumab (anti-PD-L1) treatment. Receptors originate from a man aged 55 to 70 with urothelial cancer.

The chain carries TRBV28 and TRBJ2-7, with 11 bases identical to TRBD2. CDR1 is MDHEN and CDR2 is SYDVKM in the germline V gene. The CDR3 runs to 15 residues. J lost 7 bases, V lost 3 bases, and 8 bases had no gene match. The CDR3 region is CASSFLAGGLNEQYF. CDR3 DNA sequence: TGTGCCAGCAGTTTTCTAGCGGGAGGACTAAATGAGCAGTACTTC.

The chain combines TRBV4-2 with TRBJ2-5; 9 bases align to TRBD2. This CDR3 has 16 amino acids. J gave up 1 base and V 1 base, and 4 bases lay outside the gene matches. In germline, CDR1 is LGHNA, CDR2 YNFKEQ. The CDR3 loop is CASSQGTSAGQETQYF. DNA for the CDR3: TGTGCCAGCAGCCAAGGGACTAGCGCGGGCCAAGAGACCCAGTACTTC.

This rearrangement joins TRBV5-1 to TRBJ2-3; no definite D call. The CDR3 has 14 amino acids. V lost 4 bases to trimming and J lost 2 bases, with 11 bases between them. The germline gives CDR1 SGHRS, CDR2 YFSETQ. CDR3 DNA: TGCGCCAGCAGCCTGGGGTCTAACACAGATACGCAGTATTTT. Translating gives CASSLGSNTDTQYF. Full variable domain (remainder filled in from reference TRBV5-1 and TRBJ2-3): KAGVTQTPRYLIKTRGQQVTLSCSPISGHRSVSWYQQTPGQGLQFLFEYFSETQRNKGNFPGRFSGRQFSNSRSEMNVSTLELGDSALYLCASSLGSNTDTQYFGPGTRLTVL.